This record looks at one T cell receptor (beta chain) sequence and its context. The table came from immunoSEQ multiplex PCR; TCRdb's copy has only in-frame clones and leaves some out. The sample yields 150,000 to 200,000 clones, 80% to 85% seen once. Before they entered the study, exposed participants had met a COVID-19 case within 2 weeks. This sample is drawn from a study of blood T cell repertoires in COVID-19. The CDR3 has 15 residues. The junction had 12 bases not matched to a gene; V was cut back by 6 bases and J by 9 bases. Germline CDR1 is SEHNR and CDR2 is FQNEAQ (reference sequence). Specimen: PBMCs or T cells enriched from blood (not recorded which). This receptor was obtained from a man aged 65 to 79 who had been exposed to COVID-19. This chain uses TRBV7-9 with TRBJ2-1; 9 bases align to TRBD2. The CDR3 region is CASRWTSVRPTEQFF. CDR3 in DNA: TGTGCCAGCAGATGGACTAGCGTAAGGCCTACTGAGCAGTTCTTC.